Each of the 24 T cell receptor beta chains below was sequenced from the same sample in a study of glioma-infiltrating T cells after dendritic cell vaccination. Here immunoSEQ multiplex PCR was the method, and the copy in TCRdb shows in-frame clones only, minus some. The sample lists tens of thousands of clones, roughly four fifths occurring once. The time point is: after dendritic cell vaccination, including at tumor progression/relapse. The sequencing here drew on blood, taken after dendritic cell vaccination. The source of these receptors is a human donor with glioblastoma.

The chain has TRBV19 and TRBJ2-3; 8 nucleotides match TRBD2. The CDR3 runs 17 residues. V trimming: 6 bases; J trimming: 5 bases; junction bases outside the gene matches: 16. CDR1 is LNHDA, CDR2 SQIVND, per germline (reference sequence). CDR3 nucleotide sequence: TGTGCCAGTAGCCAAAACTACGGGGGGGCCGGTGAAGATACGCAGTATTTT. Translation: CASSQNYGGAGEDTQYF.

The chain uses TRBV29-1 and TRBJ2-5, with TRBD2 as a possible D gene (6 bases). This CDR3 has 14 residues. CDR1 is SQVTM, CDR2 ANQGSEA, per germline. Trimming took off 6 bases at V and 4 bases at J, with 18 bases between the two ends. In DNA form, the CDR3 reads TGCAGCGTCCGATTGAGGGGCGGGGTAGAGACCCAGTACTTC. This codes for CSVRLRGGVETQYF.

This clone has just one count. This rearrangement joins TRBV29-1 to TRBJ2-7; TRBD2 matches 14 bases. V shed 6 bases and J 6 bases; nucleotides not matched to a gene: 4. The length of the CDR3 is 13 residues. Germline assignment: CDR1 SQVTM and CDR2 ANQGSEA. The CDR3 is CSVAGLAGAEQYF. The DNA of the CDR3 is TGCAGCGTAGCGGGACTAGCGGGGGCCGAGCAGTACTTC.

The genes are TRBV19 and TRBJ2-7, with D perhaps TRBD1 (6 bases). Trimming left V 3 bases short and J 7 bases short, with 7 bases between. This CDR3 is 11 amino acids long. Germline assignment: CDR1 LNHDA and CDR2 SQIVND (reference sequence). Here the CDR3 DNA reads TGTGCCAGTAGTATGCAGGGGGAGCAGTACTTC. It yields the protein CASSMQGEQYF.

This chain uses TRBV19 with TRBJ1-5, with unresolved D. In germline, CDR1 is LNHDA, CDR2 SQIVND (reference sequence). V was cut by 1 base and J by 3 bases, with 4 bases left in between. The CDR3 has 13 amino acids. The CDR3 region is CASSIAVNQPQHF. CDR3 nucleotide sequence: TGTGCCAGTAGTATAGCGGTCAATCAGCCCCAGCATTTT.

This chain uses TRBV5-4 with TRBJ2-7; the D gene is possibly TRBD2 (5 bases). Trimming shortened V by 7 bases and J by 7 bases, and 15 bases separated the two germline ends. CDR1 and CDR2 (germline): SGHNT, YYREEE (reference sequence). The CDR3 has 12 amino acids. The CDR3 loop reads CASSSAGLEQYF. The CDR3 nucleotides are TGTGCCAGCTCCTCGGCGGGTCTGGAGCAGTACTTC.

The chain uses TRBV7-9 and TRBJ1-2; 7 bases line up with TRBD1. Unmatched junction bases numbered 4, after V lost 6 bases and J lost 9 bases. CDR3 length: 11 amino acids. Germline CDR1 reads SEHNR; CDR2 reads FQNEAQ (reference sequence). The CDR3 region is CASSDRDRYTF. CDR3 DNA sequence: TGTGCCAGCAGTGACAGGGATCGCTACACCTTC.

The V gene is TRBV2, the J gene TRBJ2-1; 8 nucleotides align to TRBD2. The CDR3 spans 14 residues. Germline-derived CDR1 and CDR2 are SNHLY and FYNNEI. V shed 6 bases, J shed 3 bases, and the junction held 4 bases outside the gene matches. CDR3 DNA sequence: TGTGCCAGCAGGACCGGGACTAGCTACAATGAGCAGTTCTTC. Amino acids: CASRTGTSYNEQFF.

The rearrangement joins TRBV6-6 to TRBJ2-7; TRBD2 aligns across 13 bases. This CDR3 is built from 16 residues. The J segment lost 0 bases and the V segment lost 2 bases, leaving 1 base of the junction unmatched. Germline values: CDR1 MNHNY, CDR2 SVGAGI (reference sequence). In nucleotides, the CDR3 is TGTGCCAGCAGTTACGGGACTAGCGGGGACTCCTACGAGCAGTACTTC. This encodes CASSYGTSGDSYEQYF.

The chain combines TRBV15 with TRBJ2-7, with D uncertain. Trimming took off 0 bases at V and 0 bases at J, with 6 bases between the two ends. This CDR3 has 14 amino acids. CDR1 LNHNV and CDR2 YYDKDF come from the germline V gene (reference sequence). The CDR3: CATSRERSSYEQYF. The CDR3 DNA follows: TGTGCCACCAGCAGAGAACGGAGCTCCTACGAGCAGTACTTC.

This chain connects TRBV5-4 to TRBJ1-1, with no clear D. Germline CDR1 and CDR2: SGHNT and YYREEE (reference sequence). The CDR3 contains 13 residues. V lost 5 bases and J 1 base, leaving 9 bases between the germline ends. The chain's CDR3 is CASRDSGNTEAFF. The DNA for the CDR3 is TGTGCCAGCAGAGATTCAGGGAACACTGAAGCTTTCTTT.

V is TRBV6-6 and J is TRBJ1-5, with D unresolved. The CDR3 is 13 amino acids. The V end was cut by 7 bases, the J end by 5 bases, with 12 bases between. The germline gives CDR1 MNHNY, CDR2 SVGAGI (reference sequence). CDR3 residues: CASINPPDQPQHF. In nucleotides, the CDR3 is TGTGCCAGCATTAATCCCCCGGATCAGCCCCAGCATTTT.

The V call is TRBV5-1, the J call TRBJ2-3, with D possibly TRBD1 on 7 matching bases. Trimming took off 0 bases at V and 5 bases at J, with 16 bases between the two ends. The CDR3 is made up of 16 amino acids. Germline loops: CDR1 SGHRS, CDR2 YFSETQ. Written as DNA, the CDR3 is TGCGCCAGCAGCTTGGGGTTCAGGGGGGCGGAAGATACGCAGTATTTT. It encodes CASSLGFRGAEDTQYF.

Note on this clone: Other DNA sequences from this sample encode an identical CDR3 as well. CDR3 coding DNA: TGCGCCAGCAGCTTGTTGGCGGGGCAGAACACCGGGGAGCTGTTTTTT. Translated, it gives CASSLLAGQNTGELFF. This chain links TRBV5-1 with TRBJ2-2, with D perhaps matching TRBD2 (6 bases). V lost 1 base to trimming and J lost 1 base, with 11 bases between them. In germline, CDR1 is SGHRS, CDR2 YFSETQ. The CDR3 runs 16 residues.

The chain employs TRBV7-2 and TRBJ1-1, with 8 bases lining up with TRBD1. The CDR3 has 13 residues. J lost 5 bases, V lost 1 base, and 0 bases had no gene match. The V gene's germline CDR1 is SGHTA and CDR2 FQGNSA. CDR3: CASSLDRGTEAFF. As DNA, the CDR3 is TGTGCCAGCAGCTTAGACAGGGGGACTGAAGCTTTCTTT.

V gene TRBV11-3 combines with J gene TRBJ1-1, with 7 bases identical to TRBD1. Trimming at V came to 3 bases and at J to 0 bases, leaving 1 base not matched to a gene. Per the germline V gene, CDR1 is SGHNT and CDR2 is YENEEA. The CDR3 spans 14 residues. In DNA form, the CDR3 reads TGTGCCAGCAGCTTCAGGGGGGTGAACACTGAAGCTTTCTTT. Amino acid sequence: CASSFRGVNTEAFF.

This clone has a count of ten or more. The chain links TRBV4-2 to TRBJ2-7, with 10 bases aligning to TRBD1. The CDR3 has 15 amino acids. Germline CDR1 LGHNA, CDR2 YNFKEQ. The trim removed 0 bases at V and 3 bases at J, leaving 2 bases unmatched. CDR3 DNA: TGTGCCAGCAGCCAAGAGTGGGACAGGGGCTACGAGCAGTACTTC. Amino acid sequence: CASSQEWDRGYEQYF.

This chain links TRBV7-4 with TRBJ1-4; D unresolved. Trimming removed 4 bases from V and 0 bases from J, with 9 bases in between. Germline V gene data show CDR1 as SGHVT and CDR2 as SQSDAQ. The length of the CDR3 is 15 residues. CDR3 residues: CASSSWAATNEKLFF. The CDR3 nucleotides are TGTGCCAGCAGCTCCTGGGCTGCAACTAATGAAAAACTGTTTTTT.

The chain employs TRBV5-1 and TRBJ2-2; 7 bases agree with TRBD1. The V segment lost 0 bases and the J segment 4 bases; nucleotides outside the gene matches: 3. The CDR3 is made up of 15 amino acids. Per the germline V gene, CDR1 is SGHRS and CDR2 is YFSETQ. CDR3 region: CASSLDRGLTGELFF. CDR3 DNA sequence: TGCGCCAGCAGCTTGGACAGGGGCCTCACCGGGGAGCTGTTTTTT.

This clone showed up just a few times. V usage is TRBV29-1 and J usage is TRBJ2-7, with 8 bases fitting TRBD1. This CDR3 is built from 11 residues. Germline loops: CDR1 SQVTM, CDR2 ANQGSEA. V was clipped by 4 bases and J by 5 bases; unmatched bases: 1. This CDR3 reads CSVGTGNEQYF. DNA of the CDR3: TGCAGCGTTGGGACAGGGAACGAGCAGTACTTC.

Only a few counts were recorded for this clone. The chain is built from TRBV6-1 and TRBJ2-2, with 7 bases lining up with TRBD1. Trimming took 2 bases from V and 0 from J; bases not matched to a gene: 12. Germline V lookup: CDR1 MNHNS, CDR2 SASEGT. The CDR3 is 19 amino acids. The CDR3 DNA is TGTGCCAGCAGTGAAAAACGGGACAGATTGTCCCCGAACACCGGGGAGCTGTTTTTT. This translates into CASSEKRDRLSPNTGELFF.

The chain is built from TRBV25-1 and TRBJ2-7; D might be TRBD2 (6 bases). Trimming removed 8 bases at V and 3 bases at J, with 17 bases between. CDR3 size: 14 residues. Germline CDR1 reads MGHDK; CDR2 reads SYGVNS. This CDR3 reads CASVGGSGYYEQYF. CDR3 DNA sequence: TGTGCCAGCGTTGGGGGGTCGGGGTACTACGAGCAGTACTTC.

In this sample, this clone turned up once. The genes are TRBV14 and TRBJ1-2; D perhaps matches TRBD1 (5 bases). Deletions cut 4 bases from V and 7 bases from J, with 16 bases between. Looked up from germline, CDR1 is SGHDN and CDR2 is FVKESK. This CDR3 is built from 14 residues. Written as DNA, the CDR3 is TGTGCCAGCAGCCCCAACAGGCGGGGTCTTGGCTACACCTTC. Its protein is CASSPNRRGLGYTF.

The chain has TRBV29-1 and TRBJ1-2; 7 bases fit TRBD1. V lost 7 bases and J lost 0; bases outside the gene matches: 5. The length of the CDR3 is 13 residues. The germline V gene encodes CDR1 SQVTM and CDR2 ANQGSEA. Here the CDR3 reads CSAVTGSNYGYTF. The CDR3 bases are TGCAGCGCTGTGACAGGGTCTAACTATGGCTACACCTTC. Combining the CDR3 with reference TRBV29-1 and TRBJ1-2 gives the whole variable domain SAVISQKPSRDICQRGTSLTIQCQVDSQVTMMFWYRQQPGQSLTLIATANQGSEATYESGFVIDKFPISRPNLTFSTLTVSNMSPEDSSIYLCSAVTGSNYGYTFGSGTRLTVV.